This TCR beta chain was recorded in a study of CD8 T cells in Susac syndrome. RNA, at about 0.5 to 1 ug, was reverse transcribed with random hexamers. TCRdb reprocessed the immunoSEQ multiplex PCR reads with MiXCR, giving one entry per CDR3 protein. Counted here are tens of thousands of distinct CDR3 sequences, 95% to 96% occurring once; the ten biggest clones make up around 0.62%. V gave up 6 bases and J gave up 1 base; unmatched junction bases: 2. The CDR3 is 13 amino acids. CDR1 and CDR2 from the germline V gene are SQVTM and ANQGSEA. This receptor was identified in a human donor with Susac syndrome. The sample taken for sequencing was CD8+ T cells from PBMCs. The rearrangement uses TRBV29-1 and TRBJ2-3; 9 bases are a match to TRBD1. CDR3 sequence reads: CSVDRGRTDTQYF. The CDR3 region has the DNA TGCAGCGTGGACAGGGGACGCACAGATACGCAGTATTTT.